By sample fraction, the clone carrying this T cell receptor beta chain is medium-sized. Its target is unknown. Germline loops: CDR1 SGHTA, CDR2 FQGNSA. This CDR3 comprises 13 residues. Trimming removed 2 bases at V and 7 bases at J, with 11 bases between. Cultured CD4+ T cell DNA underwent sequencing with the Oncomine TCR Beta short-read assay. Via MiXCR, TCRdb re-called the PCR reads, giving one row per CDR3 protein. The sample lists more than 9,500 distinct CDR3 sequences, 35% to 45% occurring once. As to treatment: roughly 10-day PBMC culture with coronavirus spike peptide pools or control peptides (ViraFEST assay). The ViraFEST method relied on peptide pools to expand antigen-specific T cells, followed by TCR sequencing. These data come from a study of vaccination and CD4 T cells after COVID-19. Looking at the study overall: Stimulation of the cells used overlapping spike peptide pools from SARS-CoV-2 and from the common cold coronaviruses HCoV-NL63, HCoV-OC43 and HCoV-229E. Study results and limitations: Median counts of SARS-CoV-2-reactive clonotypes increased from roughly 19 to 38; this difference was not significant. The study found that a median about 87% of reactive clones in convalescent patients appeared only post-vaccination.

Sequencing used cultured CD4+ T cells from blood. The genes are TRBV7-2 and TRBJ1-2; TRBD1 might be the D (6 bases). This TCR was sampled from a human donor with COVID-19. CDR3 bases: TGTGCCAGCAGCTTATCAGGGGTTGGTGGCTACACCTTC. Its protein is CASSLSGVGGYTF.